This TCR beta chain was recorded in a study of shared clonotypes between healthy human individuals. Sequencing was at deep level. The material for each subset, its genomic DNA, was split evenly across several immunoSEQ plates. Profiled with immunoSEQ multiplex PCR; TCRdb holds only in-frame clones, not every one. The data hold roughly 1,800,000 clones, with roughly 95% observed a single time. A single count supports this clone. Its specificity is not known. J gave up 5 bases and V 5 bases, and 9 bases lay outside the gene matches. Germline V gene data show CDR1 as MNHEY and CDR2 as SMNVEV (reference sequence). The CDR3 length is 15 residues. Overall study findings and caveats: A limitation of the genetic and exposure-history diversity represented arose from few donors.

CD8 cells regarded as naive lacked CD45RO, were positively chosen for CCR7, and omitted terminally differentiated effector memory CD45RA+ cells. Healthy HIV-negative adults without recent acute infections or vaccinations served as donors. This sequence originates from a man aged 18 to 29 in good health. The rearrangement links TRBV27 to TRBJ2-5, with 9 bases fitting TRBD2. Sequencing used naive CD8+ T cells sorted from blood. The CDR3 reads CASSPSGMPPETQYF. The CDR3 DNA follows: TGTGCCAGCAGTCCTAGCGGGATGCCACCGGAGACCCAGTACTTC.